This TCR beta chain originates from a study of blood T cell repertoires in COVID-19. Study background: Samples of COVID-19 (acute and convalescent) were obtained from the United States, Italy and Spain. T cells, B-cell-depleted T cells, or PBMCs supplied cDNA or gDNA.

Source study methods: Amplification of reference gene primers was used by the study to estimate nucleated cell counts. Repertoires were generated with immunoSEQ multiplex PCR, while TCRdb's copy carries only in-frame clones and drops some. V and J calls and clone size follow that table, whereas D and trimming were derived from the DNA. This sample has fewer than 350,000 clones, with about four fifths found just once. The CDR3 extends over 13 amino acids. V was cut by 0 bases and J by 6 bases, with 5 bases left in between. The germline gives CDR1 MNHEY, CDR2 SVGEGT. The rearrangement links TRBV6-2 or TRBV6-3 to TRBJ2-2, with D maybe TRBD2 (5 bases). This receptor was identified in a woman between 55 and 75 years old with active or convalescent COVID-19. The sequenced sample was peripheral blood. The CDR3 spells CASSYSRAGELFF. The CDR3 region has the DNA TGTGCCAGCAGTTACTCGAGGGCCGGGGAGCTGTTTTTT.